Below are 30 T cell receptor beta chains sequenced from a single sample in a study of shared clonotypes between healthy human individuals. Using immunoSEQ multiplex PCR, the repertoire was profiled, and TCRdb retains in-frame clones only, with some absent. Of 600,000 to 750,000 clones listed, roughly 87% are singletons. The source material was memory CD8+ T cells from PBMCs. Indicated subset: CD45RO+ cells pooled with CCR7-negative TemRA cells. These receptors were taken from a man younger than 35 in good health. Some clones in this sample may be carry-over from other donors' samples.

The chain recombines TRBV7-9 with TRBJ1-2; D is unresolved. The germline V and J ends were trimmed by 5 bases and 1 base, with 14 bases remaining between them. CDR1 and CDR2 (germline): SEHNR, FQNEAQ (reference sequence). The CDR3 covers 15 residues. CDR3 loop: CASSPPEYFNYGYTF. For the CDR3, the DNA is TGTGCCAGCAGCCCGCCCGAGTACTTTAACTATGGCTACACCTTC.

The rearrangement joins TRBV4-3 to TRBJ2-2; maybe TRBD1 (5 bases). The V gene's germline CDR1 is LGHNA and CDR2 YSLEER. Trimming took off 0 bases at V and 5 bases at J, with 13 bases between the two ends. The CDR3 consists of 16 residues. The chain's CDR3 is CASSQDWYRSTGELFF. Written as DNA, the CDR3 is TGCGCCAGCAGCCAAGATTGGTACAGGTCGACCGGGGAGCTGTTTTTT.

The chain uses TRBV21-1 and TRBJ2-3. TRBV21-1 is described as a pseudogene. The CDR3 has 17 residues. As DNA, the CDR3 is TGTGCCAGCAGCAAAGTTAGGGACCACAACCGCACAGATACGCAGTATTTT. This codes for CASSKVRDHNRTDTQYF.

The CDR3 reads CSVEDLNRGYGYTF. The DNA of the CDR3 is TGCAGCGTTGAAGATCTTAACAGAGGCTATGGCTACACCTTC. J is TRBJ1-2 and V is TRBV29-1; unclear D gene. The CDR3 contains 14 residues. Germline V gene data show CDR1 as SQVTM and CDR2 as ANQGSEA. The V end was cut by 0 bases, the J end by 4 bases, with 12 bases between.

The gene calls are TRBV7-8 and TRBJ2-1; the D is unclear. CDR3 length: 12 amino acids. V gave up 5 bases and J gave up 7 bases, with 9 bases separating them. The germline CDR1 and CDR2 sequences are SGHVS and FQNEAQ. Here the CDR3 reads CASSPRWNEQFF. The CDR3 nucleotides are TGTGCCAGCAGCCCCCGGTGGAATGAGCAGTTCTTC.

This clone appeared once. The gene calls are TRBV28 and TRBJ2-1; D call uncertain. Per the germline V gene, CDR1 is MDHEN and CDR2 is SYDVKM. Trimming took 3 bases from V and 7 from J, leaving 7 bases between them. The CDR3 has 12 residues. The CDR3 loop reads CASSLARNEQFF. DNA for the CDR3: TGTGCCAGCAGTTTGGCAAGGAATGAGCAGTTCTTC. Full variable domain (missing parts from reference TRBV28 and TRBJ2-1): DVKVTQSSRYLVKRTGEKVFLECVQDMDHENMFWYRQDPGLGLRLIYFSYDVKMKEKGDIPEGYSVSREKKERFSLILESASTNQTSMYLCASSLARNEQFFGPGTRLTVL.

The genes are TRBV13 and TRBJ2-7, with 9 bases lining up with TRBD1. Trimming cost V 5 bases and J 1 base; bases outside gene matches: 3. This CDR3 region has 14 residues. The germline CDR1 and CDR2 sequences are PRHDT and FYEKMQ (reference sequence). CDR3 loop: CASSEQGASYEQYF. As DNA, the CDR3 is TGTGCCAGCAGCGAACAGGGGGCTTCCTACGAGCAGTACTTC.

V and J are TRBV19 and TRBJ2-6, with D perhaps assigned TRBD1 or TRBD2 (5 bases each). V was trimmed by 3 bases and J by 0 bases, leaving 12 bases between them. Per germline, CDR1 LNHDA and CDR2 SQIVND (reference sequence). CDR3 size: 17 residues. CDR3 loop: CASSIGDANSGANVLTF. CDR3 coding DNA: TGTGCCAGTAGTATTGGGGACGCCAACTCTGGGGCCAACGTCCTGACTTTC. Full variable domain (rest looked up from reference TRBV19 and TRBJ2-6): DGGITQSPKYLFRKEGQNVTLSCEQNLNHDAMYWYRQDPGQGLRLIYYSQIVNDFQKGDIAEGYSVSREKKESFPLTVTSAQKNPTAFYLCASSIGDANSGANVLTFGAGSRLTVL.

For this clone: At the DNA level, this CDR3 is encoded by other sequences in the same sample as well. J is TRBJ2-3 and V is TRBV7-9, with D unresolved. Between the trimmed V and J ends, which lost 1 base and 0 bases, there was a span of 2 bases. The CDR3 is 13 residues long. Germline lookup yields CDR1 SEHNR and CDR2 FQNEAQ (reference sequence). The CDR3 protein is CASSLVSTDTQYF. CDR3 nucleotides: TGTGCCAGCAGCTTAGTTAGCACAGATACGCAGTATTTT.

The rearrangement joins TRBV9 to TRBJ2-3, with D possibly matching TRBD2 (6 bases). The CDR3 is made up of 14 amino acids. Germline V gene data show CDR1 as SGDLS and CDR2 as YYNGEE. Trimming shortened V by 6 bases and J by 6 bases, and 17 bases separated the two germline ends. In DNA, the CDR3 is TGTGCCAGCACCCCAGGAGCGGGTTGGGATACGCAGTATTTT. Amino acid sequence: CASTPGAGWDTQYF. Full variable domain (outside the CDR3, taken from reference TRBV9 and TRBJ2-3): DSGVTQTPKHLITATGQRVTLRCSPRSGDLSVYWYQQSLDQGLQFLIQYYNGEERAKGNILERFSAQQFPDLHSELNLSSLELGDSALYFCASTPGAGWDTQYFGPGTRLTVL.

The CDR3 region is CASSYGGGNEQFF. The CDR3 DNA sequence: TGTGCCAGCAGTTACGGCGGGGGCAATGAGCAGTTCTTC. The chain has TRBV6-6 and TRBJ2-1; 7 nucleotides match TRBD2. Unmatched junction bases numbered 1, after V lost 2 bases and J lost 6 bases. This CDR3 comprises 13 residues. Germline CDR1 MNHNY, CDR2 SVGAGI (reference sequence).

The V call is TRBV6-1, the J call TRBJ1-2, with 11 bases lining up with TRBD1. V dropped 3 bases and J dropped 5; count of bases not matched to a gene: 14. The CDR3 has 18 residues. Germline CDR1 MNHNS, CDR2 SASEGT. The CDR3 DNA reads as TGTGCCAGCAGTGACGGACAGGGGGCGTATAAAACTAGTTATGGCTACACCTTC. Translation: CASSDGQGAYKTSYGYTF.

The chain links TRBV30 to TRBJ1-4; the D gene is possibly TRBD1 (5 bases). With 1 base removed from V and 0 bases from J, the gap between germline ends came to 18 bases. There are 18 residues in the CDR3. Germline-derived CDR1 and CDR2 are GTSNPN and SVGIG (reference sequence). The CDR3 region is CAWSGLRQIIPTNEKLFF. The CDR3 DNA is TGTGCCTGGAGTGGCCTTAGACAGATAATCCCAACTAATGAAAAACTGTTTTTT.

The chain links TRBV10-2 to TRBJ2-3, with D tentatively TRBD2 (6 bases). This CDR3 is 14 amino acids long. Germline V gene sequence: CDR1 WSHSY, CDR2 SAAADI. V was shortened by 8 bases and J by 0 bases, with 12 bases between the two germline ends. CDR3 coding DNA: TGCGCCAGCCAAGGGACTTCTAGCACAGATACGCAGTATTTT. Translating it yields CASQGTSSTDTQYF.

J is TRBJ2-1 and V is TRBV27, with TRBD2 identical over 12 bases. The V and J ends lost 3 bases and 0 bases, in that order; junction bases with no gene match: 6. Germline V gives CDR1 MNHEY, CDR2 SMNVEV (reference sequence). The CDR3 extends over 18 amino acids. CDR3: CASSLITSGRSSYNEQFF. The CDR3 nucleotides read TGTGCCAGCAGTTTGATTACTAGCGGGAGGAGCTCCTACAATGAGCAGTTCTTC.

V and J are TRBV5-3 and TRBJ1-1; TRBD1 agrees at 7 bases. TRBV5-3 has ORF status, its function being uncertain. The CDR3 runs 13 residues. J lost 4 bases, V lost 4 bases, and 4 bases had no gene match. Here the CDR3 DNA reads TGTGCCAGAAGCCACAGGGGAGCCACTGAAGCTTTCTTT. The encoded protein is CARSHRGATEAFF.

This clone appeared a single time. The rearrangement uses TRBV5-1 and TRBJ2-5; 9 bases line up with TRBD1. From germline, CDR1 is SGHRS and CDR2 YFSETQ. CDR3 size: 18 residues. V trimming: 1 base; J trimming: 3 bases; junction bases outside the gene matches: 13. CDR3 residues: CASSLWAREGDREETQYF. The CDR3 nucleotides read TGCGCCAGCAGCTTGTGGGCCCGTGAGGGGGACAGGGAAGAGACCCAGTACTTC.

In DNA, the CDR3 is TGTGCCAGCAGTCTGGGGGGACAGGTGGGGGGCACTGAAGCTTTCTTT. Translated: CASSLGGQVGGTEAFF. The chain carries TRBV27 and TRBJ1-1; TRBD1 matches at 8 bases. The CDR3 loop spans 16 amino acids. The germline V gene encodes CDR1 MNHEY and CDR2 SMNVEV (reference sequence). The V and J ends lost 5 bases and 4 bases, in that order; junction bases with no gene match: 12.

The CDR3 region is CATSRVGGLGETQYF. The CDR3, as DNA: TGTGCCACCAGCAGAGTGGGGGGGCTAGGAGAGACCCAGTACTTC. V and J are TRBV15 and TRBJ2-5; perhaps TRBD2 as D (7 bases). In germline, CDR1 is LNHNV, CDR2 YYDKDF (reference sequence). With 1 base removed from V and 4 bases from J, the gap between germline ends came to 13 bases. The CDR3 is 15 amino acids. Combining the CDR3 with reference TRBV15 and TRBJ2-5 gives the whole variable domain DAMVIQNPRYQVTQFGKPVTLSCSQTLNHNVMYWYQQKSSQAPKLLFHYYDKDFNNEADTPDNFQSRRPNTSFCFLDIRSPGLGDTAMYLCATSRVGGLGETQYFGPGTRLLVL.

This chain uses TRBV27 with TRBJ1-2, with D uncertain. The CDR3 sequence is 13 residues long. Germline values: CDR1 MNHEY, CDR2 SMNVEV (reference sequence). Trimming took 2 bases from V and 4 from J, leaving 8 bases between them. CDR3 bases: TGTGCCAGCAGTTTAGGAGGGCGCTATGGCTACACCTTC. Amino acid sequence: CASSLGGRYGYTF.

V is TRBV19 and J is TRBJ2-4; D is perhaps TRBD2 (6 bases). The CDR3 runs 18 residues. Per germline, CDR1 LNHDA and CDR2 SQIVND (reference sequence). V lost 3 bases and J lost 0, with 18 bases in between. The CDR3 spells CASSIPTSLSVAKNIQYF. The CDR3 DNA reads as TGTGCCAGTAGTATCCCGACTAGTCTATCCGTAGCCAAAAACATTCAGTACTTC.

This clone was recorded once. The chain carries TRBV6-6 and TRBJ2-3; the match to TRBD1 covers 7 bases. The CDR3 is 15 amino acids. Germline trimming cut 7 bases from V and 5 bases from J; bases unmatched to any gene: 12. CDR1 is MNHNY and CDR2 is SVGAGI in the germline V gene (reference sequence). CDR3 region: CASTLGDSRKDTQYF. In nucleotides, the CDR3 is TGTGCCAGCACCCTGGGGGACAGCCGGAAAGATACGCAGTATTTT.

The rearrangement joins TRBV4-1 to TRBJ2-1, with 10 bases lining up with TRBD2. After removal of 1 base from V and 4 bases from J, the junction contained 10 bases not matched to a gene. The CDR3 loop spans 18 amino acids. CDR1 is MGHRA and CDR2 is YSYEKL in the germline V gene. The CDR3 DNA follows: TGCGCCAGCAGCCAAGGGTACCTGGGACTAGCGAATTACAATGAGCAGTTCTTC. Its protein product is CASSQGYLGLANYNEQFF.

The CDR3 nucleotides read TGTGCCAGCAGCTTATCGGGAGCCCCAGATACGCAGTATTTT. Its protein is CASSLSGAPDTQYF. The chain uses TRBV7-9 and TRBJ2-3, with D perhaps matching TRBD2 (6 bases). CDR1 is SEHNR, CDR2 FQNEAQ, per germline (reference sequence). The CDR3 is 14 amino acids. The V end lost 2 bases, the J end lost 4 bases, and 10 bases lay between the germline ends.

The rearrangement joins TRBV9 to TRBJ2-7; 7 bases map to TRBD2. Germline V lookup: CDR1 SGDLS, CDR2 YYNGEE. The CDR3 is 16 residues long. The junction had 11 bases not matched to a gene; V was cut back by 0 bases and J by 5 bases. The CDR3 region has the DNA TGTGCCAGCAGCGTAGCTCGCGGGAGTAGGTTCCACGAGCAGTACTTC. It specifies CASSVARGSRFHEQYF.

Regarding this clone: The sample has other DNA sequences that encode this CDR3 too. The chain combines TRBV7-8 with TRBJ2-7, with 11 bases fitting TRBD1. Germline trimming cut 0 bases from V and 7 bases from J; bases unmatched to any gene: 5. From germline, CDR1 is SGHVS and CDR2 FQNEAQ. CDR3 length equals 15 residues. Written as DNA, the CDR3 is TGTGCCAGCAGCTTAGCAGGACAGGGGGCTCGGGAGCAGTACTTC. Translated: CASSLAGQGAREQYF.

The chain combines TRBV5-4 with TRBJ1-2, with D possibly being TRBD1 (6 bases). Germline assignment: CDR1 SGHNT and CDR2 YYREEE (reference sequence). V was trimmed by 0 bases and J by 7 bases, leaving 13 bases between them. This CDR3 has 14 residues. CDR3 DNA sequence: TGTGCCAGCAGCTTGGGGGTGGGGGCGCGTGGCTACACCTTC. Amino acid sequence: CASSLGVGARGYTF.

This clone appeared once. Different DNA sequences within this sample yield the same CDR3. The chain employs TRBV7-9 and TRBJ2-7; 10 bases fit TRBD1. The V segment lost 5 bases and the J segment 4 bases; nucleotides outside the gene matches: 8. The CDR3 totals 15 residues. CDR1 SEHNR and CDR2 FQNEAQ come from the germline V gene (reference sequence). For the CDR3, the DNA is TGTGCCAGCAGCCCCCGGGACAGGGGTCTATACGAGCAGTACTTC. It codes for CASSPRDRGLYEQYF.

This chain uses TRBV11-2 with TRBJ2-7; D gene unclear. V was clipped by 5 bases and J by 3 bases, with 14 bases between them. The germline V gene encodes CDR1 SGHAT and CDR2 FQNNGV. The CDR3 spans 14 residues. This CDR3 reads CASSRRGRYYEQYF. The CDR3 DNA reads TGTGCCAGCAGCCGACGCGGCCGGTACTACGAGCAGTACTTC.

The CDR3 DNA follows: TGTGCCAGCAGCTCCGAGGGGACAGGGAACACTGAAGCTTTCTTT. Its protein is CASSSEGTGNTEAFF. The chain has TRBV13 and TRBJ1-1; 8 positions agree with TRBD1. The CDR3 covers 15 residues. Germline loops: CDR1 PRHDT, CDR2 FYEKMQ (reference sequence). V lost 4 bases, J lost 1 base, and 5 bases stayed unmatched. Variable domain in full (rest from reference TRBV13 and TRBJ1-1): AAGVIQSPRHLIKEKRETATLKCYPIPRHDTVYWYQQGPGQDPQFLISFYEKMQSDKGSIPDRFSAQQFSDYHSELNMSSLELGDSALYFCASSSEGTGNTEAFFGQGTRLTVV.